What follows are 4 T cell receptor beta chains derived from one specimen sequenced in a study of liver allograft versus peripheral blood T cells. Study background: Comparative analysis was performed on T cell receptor repertoires from transplanted livers and from recipients' peripheral blood.

A single record per CDR3 protein comes from TCRdb applying MiXCR to the reads. This repertoire shows 13,000 or so distinct CDR3 sequences, less than 20% found once; its top ten account for more than 1.5%. The receptors derive from a human patient who had a liver transplant. Some T cells may be the graft donor's.

The chain links TRBV20-1 to TRBJ2-1, with a possible D match to TRBD1 (6 bases). The CDR3 runs to 13 residues. V lost 4 bases and J lost 2, with 9 bases in between. The germline V gene encodes CDR1 DFQATT and CDR2 SNEGSKA (reference sequence). The DNA of the CDR3 is TGCAGTGCTAACCGGGACACCTACAATGAGCAGTTCTTC. Translating gives CSANRDTYNEQFF.

Only a few counts were recorded for this clonotype. V and J are TRBV12-3 or TRBV12-4 and TRBJ1-2; D remains unclear. The CDR3 extends over 12 amino acids. V was clipped by 8 bases and J by 5 bases, with 12 bases between them. The CDR3 DNA follows: TGTGCCAGCTCTAGGCGGGATTATGGCTACACCTTC. Protein: CASSRRDYGYTF.

This clonotype rates as medium-sized. The chain recombines TRBV15 with TRBJ2-3, with TRBD1 identical over 7 bases. The germline gives CDR1 LNHNV, CDR2 YYDKDF (reference sequence). The CDR3 has 16 amino acids. V shed 3 bases and J 3 bases; nucleotides not matched to a gene: 9. CDR3 nucleotides: TGTGCCACCAGCAGCAACAGGGGTATCGGGACAGATACGCAGTATTTT. This encodes CATSSNRGIGTDTQYF.

This clonotype was picked up a small number of times. The genes are TRBV6-2 or TRBV6-3 and TRBJ2-5; D is uncertain. This CDR3 has 13 amino acids. CDR1 and CDR2 from the germline V gene are MNHEY and SVGEGT. The V end lost 8 bases, the J end lost 2 bases, and 12 bases lay between the germline ends. This CDR3 is CASGVGWQETQYF. Written as DNA, the CDR3 is TGTGCCAGCGGTGTCGGGTGGCAAGAGACCCAGTACTTC.